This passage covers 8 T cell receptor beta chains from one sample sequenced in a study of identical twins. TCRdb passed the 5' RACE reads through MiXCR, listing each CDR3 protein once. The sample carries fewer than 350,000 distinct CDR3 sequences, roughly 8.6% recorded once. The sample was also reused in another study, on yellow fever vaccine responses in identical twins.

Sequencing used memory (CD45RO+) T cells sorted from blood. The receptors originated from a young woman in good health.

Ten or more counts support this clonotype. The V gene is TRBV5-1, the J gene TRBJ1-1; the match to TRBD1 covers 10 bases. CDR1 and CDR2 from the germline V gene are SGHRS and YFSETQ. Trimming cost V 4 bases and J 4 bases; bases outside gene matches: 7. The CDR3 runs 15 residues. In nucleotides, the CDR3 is TGCGCCAGCAGCGTCCGGGACAGGGGTATCACTGAAGCTTTCTTT. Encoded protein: CASSVRDRGITEAFF.

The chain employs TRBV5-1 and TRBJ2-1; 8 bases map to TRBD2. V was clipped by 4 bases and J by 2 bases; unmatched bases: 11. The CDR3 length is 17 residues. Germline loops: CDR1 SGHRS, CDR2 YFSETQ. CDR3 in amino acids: CASSPGLAVGPYNEQFF. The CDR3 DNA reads TGCGCCAGCAGCCCTGGACTAGCTGTCGGCCCCTACAATGAGCAGTTCTTC.

For the CDR3, the DNA is TGCAGTGCCATAGGGTTTAGCGGGGGCGGCAATGAGCAGTTCTTC. Translation: CSAIGFSGGGNEQFF. This sequence joins TRBV20-1 and TRBJ2-1; 9 positions match TRBD2. The CDR3 sequence is 15 residues long. Germline loops: CDR1 DFQATT, CDR2 SNEGSKA (reference sequence). With V trimmed by 6 bases and J by 6 bases, 12 bases remained unmatched.

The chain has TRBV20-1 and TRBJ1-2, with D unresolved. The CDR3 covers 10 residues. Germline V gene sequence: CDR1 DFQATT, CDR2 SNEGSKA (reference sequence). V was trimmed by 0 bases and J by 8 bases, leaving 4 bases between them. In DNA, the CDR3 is TGCAGTGCTAGAGATTTAGGCTACACCTTC. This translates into CSARDLGYTF.

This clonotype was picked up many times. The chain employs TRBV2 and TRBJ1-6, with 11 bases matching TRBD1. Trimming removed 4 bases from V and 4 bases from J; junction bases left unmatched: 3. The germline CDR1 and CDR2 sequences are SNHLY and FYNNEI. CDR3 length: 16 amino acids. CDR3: CASSAGQGVYNSPLHF. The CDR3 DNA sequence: TGTGCCAGCAGTGCGGGACAGGGGGTGTATAATTCACCCCTCCACTTT.

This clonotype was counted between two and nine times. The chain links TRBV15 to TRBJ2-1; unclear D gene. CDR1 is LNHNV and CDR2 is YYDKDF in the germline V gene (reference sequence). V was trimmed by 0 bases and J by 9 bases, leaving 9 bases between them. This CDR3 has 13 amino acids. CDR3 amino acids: CATSREAEVEQFF. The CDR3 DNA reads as TGTGCCACCAGCAGAGAAGCTGAGGTTGAGCAGTTCTTC.

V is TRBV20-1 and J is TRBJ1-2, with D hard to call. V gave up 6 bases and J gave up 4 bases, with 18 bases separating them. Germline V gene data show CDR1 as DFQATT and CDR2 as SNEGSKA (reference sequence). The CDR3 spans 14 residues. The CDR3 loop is CSAHNPPDIYGYTF. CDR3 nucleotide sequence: TGCAGTGCCCACAACCCCCCGGATATCTATGGCTACACCTTC.

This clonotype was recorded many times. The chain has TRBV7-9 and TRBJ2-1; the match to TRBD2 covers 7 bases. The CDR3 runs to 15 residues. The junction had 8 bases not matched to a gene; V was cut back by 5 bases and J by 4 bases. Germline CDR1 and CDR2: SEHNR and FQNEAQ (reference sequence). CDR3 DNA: TGTGCCAGCAGCAGCTCCGGGACTACGTACAATGAGCAGTTCTTC. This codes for CASSSSGTTYNEQFF.